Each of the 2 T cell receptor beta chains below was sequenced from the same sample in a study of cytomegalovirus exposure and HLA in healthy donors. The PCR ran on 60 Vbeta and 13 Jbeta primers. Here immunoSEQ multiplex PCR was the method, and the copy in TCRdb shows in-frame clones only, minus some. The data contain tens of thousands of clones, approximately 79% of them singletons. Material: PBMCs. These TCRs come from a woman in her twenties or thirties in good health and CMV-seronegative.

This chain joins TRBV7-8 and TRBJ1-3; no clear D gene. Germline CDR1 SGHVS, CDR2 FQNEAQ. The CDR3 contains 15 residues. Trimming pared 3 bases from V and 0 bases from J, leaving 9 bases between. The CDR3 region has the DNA TGTGCCAGCAGCTTCGGAGGCTCCTCTGGAAACACCATATATTTT. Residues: CASSFGGSSGNTIYF.

CDR3 sequence: CASSLRGTSNQPQHF. Here the CDR3 DNA reads TGTGCCAGCAGCTTGCGGGGAACGAGCAATCAGCCCCAGCATTTT. J is TRBJ1-5 and V is TRBV5-6, with D unresolved. The germline V gene has CDR1 SGHDT and CDR2 YYEEEE. The CDR3 runs 15 residues. Between the trimmed V and J ends, which lost 1 base and 1 base, there was a span of 9 bases.